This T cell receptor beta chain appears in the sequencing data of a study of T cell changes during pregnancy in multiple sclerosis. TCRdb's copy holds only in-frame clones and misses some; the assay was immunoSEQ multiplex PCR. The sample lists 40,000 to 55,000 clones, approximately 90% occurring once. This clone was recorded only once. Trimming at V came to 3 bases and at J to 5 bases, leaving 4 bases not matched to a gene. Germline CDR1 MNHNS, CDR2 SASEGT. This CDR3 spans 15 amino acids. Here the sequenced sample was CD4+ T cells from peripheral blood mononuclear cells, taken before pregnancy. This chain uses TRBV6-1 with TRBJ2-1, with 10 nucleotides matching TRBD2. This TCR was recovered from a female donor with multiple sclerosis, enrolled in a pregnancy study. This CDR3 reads CASSDLAGVNNEQFF. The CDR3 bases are TGTGCCAGCAGTGATCTAGCGGGAGTCAACAATGAGCAGTTCTTC.